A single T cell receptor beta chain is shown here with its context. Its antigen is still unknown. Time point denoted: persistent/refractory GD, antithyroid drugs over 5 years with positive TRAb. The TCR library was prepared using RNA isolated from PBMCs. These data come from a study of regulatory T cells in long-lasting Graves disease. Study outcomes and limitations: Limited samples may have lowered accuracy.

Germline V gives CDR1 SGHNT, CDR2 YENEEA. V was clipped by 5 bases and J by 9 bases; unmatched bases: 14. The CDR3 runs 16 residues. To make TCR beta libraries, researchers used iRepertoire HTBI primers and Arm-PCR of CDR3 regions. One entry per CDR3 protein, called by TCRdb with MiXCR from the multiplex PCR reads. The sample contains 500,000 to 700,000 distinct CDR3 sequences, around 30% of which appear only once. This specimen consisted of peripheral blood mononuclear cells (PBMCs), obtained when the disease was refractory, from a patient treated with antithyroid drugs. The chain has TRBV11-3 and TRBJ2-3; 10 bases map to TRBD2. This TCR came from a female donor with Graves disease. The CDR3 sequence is CASSQSSGGPKGTQYF. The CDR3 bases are TGTGCCAGCAGCCAATCTAGCGGGGGTCCGAAGGGGACGCAGTATTTT.